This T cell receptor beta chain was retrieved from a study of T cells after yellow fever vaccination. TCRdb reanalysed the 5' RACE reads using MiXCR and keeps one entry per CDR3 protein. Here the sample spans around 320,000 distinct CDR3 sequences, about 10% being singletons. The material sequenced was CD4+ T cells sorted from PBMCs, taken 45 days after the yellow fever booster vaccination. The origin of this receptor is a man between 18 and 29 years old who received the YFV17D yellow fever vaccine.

CDR3: CASRPQGANQPQHF. The CDR3 nucleotides are TGTGCCAGCAGGCCACAGGGGGCAAATCAGCCCCAGCATTTT. The gene calls are TRBV6-5 and TRBJ1-5; TRBD1 aligns across 9 bases. Trimming took 6 bases from V and 4 from J; bases not matched to a gene: 4. Germline assignment: CDR1 MNHEY and CDR2 SVGAGI. CDR3 length: 14 amino acids.